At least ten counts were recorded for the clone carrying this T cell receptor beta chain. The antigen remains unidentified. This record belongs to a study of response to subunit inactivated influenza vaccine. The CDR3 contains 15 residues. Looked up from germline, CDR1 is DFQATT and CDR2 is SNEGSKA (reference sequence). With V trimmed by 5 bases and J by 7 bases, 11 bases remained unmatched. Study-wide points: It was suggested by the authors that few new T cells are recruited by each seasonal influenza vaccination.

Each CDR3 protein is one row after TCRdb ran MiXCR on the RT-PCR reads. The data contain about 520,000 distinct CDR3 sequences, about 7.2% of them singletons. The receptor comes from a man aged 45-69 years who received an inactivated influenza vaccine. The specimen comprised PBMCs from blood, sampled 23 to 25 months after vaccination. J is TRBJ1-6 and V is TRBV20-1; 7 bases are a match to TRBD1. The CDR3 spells CSAARTAGGNSPLHF. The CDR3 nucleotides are TGCAGTGCTGCCAGGACGGCAGGGGGAAATTCACCCCTCCACTTT.